Each of the 12 T cell receptor beta chains below was sequenced from the same sample in a study of cytomegalovirus exposure and HLA in healthy donors (dated by TCRdb to about 2017). Libraries were prepared through the immunoSEQ multiplex PCR assay. For the multiplex PCR, a mixture combining 60 forward primers for TCR Vbeta segments and 13 reverse primers for TCR Jbeta segments was used. TCRdb re-hosts the immuneACCESS table, in-frame sequences only. Its copies lack some clones; in the studies checked, an unresolved V gene accounts for under half of them, and the cause for the rest is not known. The sample data list approximately 150,000 clones, and 65% to 90% of these were observed just once. Roughly 2.9% of the sample belongs to the ten largest clones. The sample comprised PBMCs. All receptors come from a woman aged 25 to 39 in good health and CMV-seronegative.

CDR3 in DNA: TGCAGTGCTACTAGAGCCGCTGAAGCTTTCTTT. This encodes CSATRAAEAFF. V usage is TRBV20-1 and J usage is TRBJ1-1; D is unresolved. The V and J ends lost 4 bases and 6 bases respectively, with 9 bases between them. Germline CDR1 and CDR2: DFQATT and SNEGSKA (reference sequence). The CDR3 totals 11 residues.

The chain carries TRBV7-3 and TRBJ2-1; TRBD2 is a possible D gene (6 bases). V was clipped by 1 base and J by 4 bases, with 11 bases between them. This CDR3 contains 15 residues. From germline, CDR1 is SGHTA and CDR2 FQGTGA. Here the CDR3 DNA reads TGTGCCAGCAGCTTAAGCCCGGGGGATTACAATGAGCAGTTCTTC. This encodes CASSLSPGDYNEQFF.

The chain joins TRBV27 to TRBJ2-7, with 7 bases that match TRBD1. Unmatched junction bases numbered 8, after V lost 4 bases and J lost 5 bases. The CDR3 totals 14 residues. Germline V gives CDR1 MNHEY, CDR2 SMNVEV (reference sequence). The CDR3 loop reads CASSSRQGRNEQYF. The CDR3 DNA sequence: TGTGCCAGCAGTTCTAGACAGGGTCGGAACGAGCAGTACTTC.

The genes are TRBV19 and TRBJ1-5; D unresolved. The germline V and J ends were trimmed by 1 base and 1 base, with 8 bases remaining between them. This CDR3 comprises 15 residues. Germline loops: CDR1 LNHDA, CDR2 SQIVND (reference sequence). The CDR3 region has the DNA TGTGCCAGTAGTATAGGTGGAGGGAGCAATCAGCCCCAGCATTTT. This translates into CASSIGGGSNQPQHF.

The chain is built from TRBV29-1 and TRBJ2-3; 10 bases match TRBD1. V gave up 7 bases and J gave up 5 bases; unmatched junction bases: 6. The CDR3 is 13 residues long. The germline CDR1 and CDR2 sequences are SQVTM and ANQGSEA. CDR3 bases: TGCAGCGCCCGACAGGGGGCAATAGATACGCAGTATTTT. It translates to CSARQGAIDTQYF.

The genes are TRBV30 and TRBJ1-2; TRBD1 agrees at 8 bases. Germline V lookup: CDR1 GTSNPN, CDR2 SVGIG (reference sequence). V trimming: 4 bases; J trimming: 3 bases; junction bases outside the gene matches: 4. The CDR3 spans 13 residues. In nucleotides, the CDR3 is TGTGCCTGGAAGCAGGGGGCTGACTATGGCTACACCTTC. Its translation is CAWKQGADYGYTF.

The gene calls are TRBV4-1 and TRBJ2-2; the match to TRBD2 covers 10 bases. J was trimmed by 5 bases and V by 5 bases; bases with no gene match: 11. The V gene's germline CDR1 is MGHRA and CDR2 YSYEKL. The CDR3 length is 17 residues. CDR3 in DNA: TGCGCCAGCAGCTCGGGGGGACCTAGCGGGGGAACCGGGGAGCTGTTTTTT. Amino acid sequence: CASSSGGPSGGTGELFF.

This chain uses TRBV18 with TRBJ1-1; 7 bases fit TRBD1. CDR1 and CDR2 from the germline V gene are KGHSH and LQKENI. V lost 0 bases, J lost 5 bases, and 3 bases stayed unmatched. CDR3 length: 14 residues. CDR3 nucleotides: TGTGCCAGCTCACCACCCAGGGGGTCGACTGAAGCTTTCTTT. This gives the protein CASSPPRGSTEAFF. Supplemented by reference TRBV18 and TRBJ1-1, the full variable domain reads NAGVMQNPRHLVRRRGQEARLRCSPMKGHSHVYWYRQLPEEGLKFMVYLQKENIIDESGMPKERFSAEFPKEGPSILRIQQVVRGDSAAYFCASSPPRGSTEAFFGQGTRLTVV.

V usage is TRBV7-2 and J usage is TRBJ2-7; the D gene is possibly TRBD1 (6 bases). Per germline, CDR1 SGHTA and CDR2 FQGNSA. The CDR3 covers 13 residues. V was clipped by 2 bases and J by 4 bases, with 9 bases between them. This CDR3 reads CASSLNREYEQYF. In DNA form, the CDR3 reads TGTGCCAGCAGCTTAAACAGGGAATACGAGCAGTACTTC.

The V call is TRBV7-6, the J call TRBJ2-5; 7 bases fit TRBD1. Germline CDR1 and CDR2: SGHVS and FNYEAQ. Trimming took 1 base from V and 11 from J; bases not matched to a gene: 10. There are 14 residues in the CDR3. The CDR3 spells CASSLEGTAGEQYF. DNA for the CDR3: TGTGCCAGCAGCTTAGAAGGGACAGCTGGGGAGCAGTACTTC.

The chain uses TRBV25-1 and TRBJ2-1; D might be TRBD2 (5 bases). The germline V gene has CDR1 MGHDK and CDR2 SYGVNS. CDR3 length: 16 residues. Trimming shortened V by 0 bases and J by 5 bases, and 14 bases separated the two germline ends. Here the CDR3 DNA reads TGTGCCAGCAGTGAATATCAGAGGGCTTTGGACAATGAGCAGTTCTTC. It yields the protein CASSEYQRALDNEQFF.

The CDR3 nucleotides read TGTGCCAGCAGCTCAAGACAGGGGGTCAGCTACGAGCAGTACTTC. This gives the protein CASSSRQGVSYEQYF. The rearrangement joins TRBV7-3 to TRBJ2-7; TRBD1 agrees at 9 bases. Germline loops: CDR1 SGHTA, CDR2 FQGTGA. This CDR3 has 15 residues. Losses at the gene ends were 4 bases for V and 3 bases for J; bases not matched to a gene: 7.